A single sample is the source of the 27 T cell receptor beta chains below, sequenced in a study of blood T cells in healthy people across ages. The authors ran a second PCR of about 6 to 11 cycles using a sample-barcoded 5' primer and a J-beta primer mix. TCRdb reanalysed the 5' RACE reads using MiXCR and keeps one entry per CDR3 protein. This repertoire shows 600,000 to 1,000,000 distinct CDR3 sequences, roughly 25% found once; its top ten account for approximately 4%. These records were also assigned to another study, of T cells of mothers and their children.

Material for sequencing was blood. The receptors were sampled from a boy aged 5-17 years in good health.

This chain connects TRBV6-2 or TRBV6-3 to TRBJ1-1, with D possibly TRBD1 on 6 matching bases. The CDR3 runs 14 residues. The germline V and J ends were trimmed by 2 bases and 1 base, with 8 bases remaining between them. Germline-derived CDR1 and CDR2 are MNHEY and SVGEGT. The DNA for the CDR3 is TGTGCCAGCAGTTACCGGACAGCGAACACTGAAGCTTTCTTT. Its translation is CASSYRTANTEAFF.

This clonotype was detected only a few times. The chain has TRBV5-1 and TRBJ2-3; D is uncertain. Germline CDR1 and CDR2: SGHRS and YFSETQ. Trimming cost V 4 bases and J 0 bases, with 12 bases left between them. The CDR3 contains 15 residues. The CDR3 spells CASSVLGSSTDTQYF. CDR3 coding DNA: TGCGCCAGCAGCGTTTTAGGGTCTAGCACAGATACGCAGTATTTT.

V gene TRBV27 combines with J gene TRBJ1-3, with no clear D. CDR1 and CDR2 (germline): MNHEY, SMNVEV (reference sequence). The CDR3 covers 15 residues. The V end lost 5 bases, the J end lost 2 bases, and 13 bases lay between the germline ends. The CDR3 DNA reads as TGTGCCAGCAGTCCCCGGGGTCCCCCTGGAAACACCATATATTTT. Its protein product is CASSPRGPPGNTIYF.

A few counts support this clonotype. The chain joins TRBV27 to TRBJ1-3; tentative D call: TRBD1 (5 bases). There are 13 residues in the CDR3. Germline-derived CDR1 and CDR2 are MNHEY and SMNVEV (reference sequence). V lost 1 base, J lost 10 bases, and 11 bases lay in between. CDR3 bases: TGTGCCAGCAGTTTATTCGCGGGGGGGACCATATATTTT. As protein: CASSLFAGGTIYF.

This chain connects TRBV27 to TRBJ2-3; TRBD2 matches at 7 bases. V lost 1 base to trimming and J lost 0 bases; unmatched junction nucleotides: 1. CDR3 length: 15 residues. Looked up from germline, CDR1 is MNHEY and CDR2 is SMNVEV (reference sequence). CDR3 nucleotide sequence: TGTGCCAGCAGTTTATATAGCGGGAGCACAGATACGCAGTATTTT. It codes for CASSLYSGSTDTQYF.

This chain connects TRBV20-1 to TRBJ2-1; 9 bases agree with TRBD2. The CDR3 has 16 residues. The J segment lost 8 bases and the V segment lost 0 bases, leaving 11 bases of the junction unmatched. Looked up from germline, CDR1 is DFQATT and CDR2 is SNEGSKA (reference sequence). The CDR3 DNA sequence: TGCAGTGCTAGAGATCCCCTAGCGGGAATCATCGATGAGCAGTTCTTC. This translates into CSARDPLAGIIDEQFF.

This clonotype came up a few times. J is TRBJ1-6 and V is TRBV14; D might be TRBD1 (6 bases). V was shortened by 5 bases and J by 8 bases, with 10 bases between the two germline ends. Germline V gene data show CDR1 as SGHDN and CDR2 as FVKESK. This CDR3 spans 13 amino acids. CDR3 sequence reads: CASSINRDSPLHF. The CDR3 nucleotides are TGTGCCAGCAGCATCAACAGGGATTCACCCCTCCACTTT.

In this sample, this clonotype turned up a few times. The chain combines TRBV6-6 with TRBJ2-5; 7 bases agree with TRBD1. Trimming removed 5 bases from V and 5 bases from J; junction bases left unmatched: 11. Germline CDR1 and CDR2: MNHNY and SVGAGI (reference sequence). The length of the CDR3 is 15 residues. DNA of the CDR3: TGTGCCAGCAGTAGCCCCCAGGGGGTGGGGGAGACCCAGTACTTC. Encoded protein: CASSSPQGVGETQYF.

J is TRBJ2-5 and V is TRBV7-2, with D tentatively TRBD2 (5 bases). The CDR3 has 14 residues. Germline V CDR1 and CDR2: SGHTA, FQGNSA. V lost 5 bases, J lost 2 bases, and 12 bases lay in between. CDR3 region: CASSAAGIQETQYF. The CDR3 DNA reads TGTGCCAGCAGCGCGGCGGGCATACAAGAGACCCAGTACTTC.

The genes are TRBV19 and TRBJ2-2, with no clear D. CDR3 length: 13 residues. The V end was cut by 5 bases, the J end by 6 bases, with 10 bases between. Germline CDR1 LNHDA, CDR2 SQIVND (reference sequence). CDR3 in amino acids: CASSPTSAGELFF. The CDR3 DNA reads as TGTGCCAGTAGTCCTACGTCGGCCGGGGAGCTGTTTTTT.

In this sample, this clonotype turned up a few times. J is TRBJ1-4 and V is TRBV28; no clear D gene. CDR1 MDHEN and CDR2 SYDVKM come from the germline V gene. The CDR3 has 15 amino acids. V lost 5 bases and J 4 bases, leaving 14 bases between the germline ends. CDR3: CASSPMDGLNEKLFF. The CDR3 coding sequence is TGTGCCAGCAGTCCCATGGACGGTCTTAATGAAAAACTGTTTTTT. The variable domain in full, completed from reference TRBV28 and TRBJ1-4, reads DVKVTQSSRYLVKRTGEKVFLECVQDMDHENMFWYRQDPGLGLRLIYFSYDVKMKEKGDIPEGYSVSREKKERFSLILESASTNQTSMYLCASSPMDGLNEKLFFGSGTQLSVL.

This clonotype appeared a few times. This CDR3 reads CSVAGTGVQSYSYEQYF. CDR3 in DNA: TGCAGCGTGGCCGGGACAGGGGTACAATCTTATTCCTACGAGCAGTACTTC. V usage is TRBV29-1 and J usage is TRBJ2-7, with 10 bases identical to TRBD1. Germline loops: CDR1 SQVTM, CDR2 ANQGSEA. Losses at the gene ends were 6 bases for V and 1 base for J; bases not matched to a gene: 15. CDR3 size: 17 residues.

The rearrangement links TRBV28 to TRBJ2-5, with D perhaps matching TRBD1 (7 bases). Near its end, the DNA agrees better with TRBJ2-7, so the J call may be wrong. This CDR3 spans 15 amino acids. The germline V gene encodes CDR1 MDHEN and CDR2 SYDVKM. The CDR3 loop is CASSITQGGPYEQYF. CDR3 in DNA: TGTGCCAGCAGTATAACGCAGGGGGGACCCTACGAGCAGTACTTC.

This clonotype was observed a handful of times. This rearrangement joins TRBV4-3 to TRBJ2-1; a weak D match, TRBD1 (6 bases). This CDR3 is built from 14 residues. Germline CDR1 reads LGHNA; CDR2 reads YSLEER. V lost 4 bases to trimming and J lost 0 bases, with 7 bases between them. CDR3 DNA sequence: TGCGCCAGCAGCCGGACAGTCTCCTACAATGAGCAGTTCTTC. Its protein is CASSRTVSYNEQFF.

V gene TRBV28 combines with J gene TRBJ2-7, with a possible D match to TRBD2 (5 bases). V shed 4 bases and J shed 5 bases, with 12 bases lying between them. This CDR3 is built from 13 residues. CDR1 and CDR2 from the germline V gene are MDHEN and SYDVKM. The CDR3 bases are TGTGCCAGCAGTTCCCATCCTAGCAACGAGCAGTACTTC. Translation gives CASSSHPSNEQYF. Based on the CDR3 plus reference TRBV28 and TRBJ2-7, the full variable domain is DVKVTQSSRYLVKRTGEKVFLECVQDMDHENMFWYRQDPGLGLRLIYFSYDVKMKEKGDIPEGYSVSREKKERFSLILESASTNQTSMYLCASSSHPSNEQYFGPGTRLTVT.

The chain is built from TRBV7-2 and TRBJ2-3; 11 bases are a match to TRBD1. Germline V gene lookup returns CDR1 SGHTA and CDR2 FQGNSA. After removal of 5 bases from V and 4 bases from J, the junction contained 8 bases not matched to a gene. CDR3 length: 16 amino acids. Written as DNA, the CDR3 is TGTGCCAGCAGCCTCCTCGGACAGGGGGCTGCAGATACGCAGTATTTT. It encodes CASSLLGQGAADTQYF.

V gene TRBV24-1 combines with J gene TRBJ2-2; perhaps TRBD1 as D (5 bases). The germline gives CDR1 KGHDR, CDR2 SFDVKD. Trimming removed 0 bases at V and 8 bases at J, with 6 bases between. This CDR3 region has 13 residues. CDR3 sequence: CATSDLGAGELFF. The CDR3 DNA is TGTGCCACCAGTGATTTGGGGGCAGGGGAGCTGTTTTTT.

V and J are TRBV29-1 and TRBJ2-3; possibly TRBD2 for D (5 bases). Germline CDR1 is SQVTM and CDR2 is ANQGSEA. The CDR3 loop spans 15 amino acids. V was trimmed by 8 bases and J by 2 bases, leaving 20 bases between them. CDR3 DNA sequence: TGCAGCATCCGCTTTAACCCGGGGATCACAGATACGCAGTATTTT. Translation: CSIRFNPGITDTQYF.

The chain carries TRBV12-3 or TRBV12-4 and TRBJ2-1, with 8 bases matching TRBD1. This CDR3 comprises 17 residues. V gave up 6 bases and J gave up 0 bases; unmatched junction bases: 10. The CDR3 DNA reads TGTGCCAGCAGCATGACGACAGGGGCGAGCTCCTACAATGAGCAGTTCTTC. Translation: CASSMTTGASSYNEQFF.

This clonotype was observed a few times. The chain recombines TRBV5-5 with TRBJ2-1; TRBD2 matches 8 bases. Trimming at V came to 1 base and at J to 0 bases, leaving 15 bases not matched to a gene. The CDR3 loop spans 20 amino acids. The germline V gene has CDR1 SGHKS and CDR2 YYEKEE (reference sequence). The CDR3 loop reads CASSLMSGRAPLSSYNEQFF. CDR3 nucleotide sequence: TGTGCCAGCAGCTTGATGTCCGGGAGGGCCCCCTTGAGCTCCTACAATGAGCAGTTCTTC.

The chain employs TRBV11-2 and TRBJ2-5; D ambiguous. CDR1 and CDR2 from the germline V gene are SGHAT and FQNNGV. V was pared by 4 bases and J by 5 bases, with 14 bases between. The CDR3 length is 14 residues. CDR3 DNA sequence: TGTGCCAGCAGCTCGACCGACAAGCAGGAGACCCAGTACTTC. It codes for CASSSTDKQETQYF.

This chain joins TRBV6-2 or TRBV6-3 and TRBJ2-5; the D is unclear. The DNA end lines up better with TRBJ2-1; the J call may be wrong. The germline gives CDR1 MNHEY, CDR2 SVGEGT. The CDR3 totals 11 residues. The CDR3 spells CATLVPPEQFF. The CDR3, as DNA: TGTGCCACTCTAGTCCCGCCTGAGCAGTTCTTC.

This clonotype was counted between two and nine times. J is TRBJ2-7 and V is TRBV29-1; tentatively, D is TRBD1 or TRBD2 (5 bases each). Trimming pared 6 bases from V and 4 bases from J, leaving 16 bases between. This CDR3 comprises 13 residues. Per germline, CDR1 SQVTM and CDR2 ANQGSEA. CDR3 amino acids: CSVQEPGPYEQYF. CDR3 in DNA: TGCAGCGTGCAAGAACCGGGGCCATACGAGCAGTACTTC.

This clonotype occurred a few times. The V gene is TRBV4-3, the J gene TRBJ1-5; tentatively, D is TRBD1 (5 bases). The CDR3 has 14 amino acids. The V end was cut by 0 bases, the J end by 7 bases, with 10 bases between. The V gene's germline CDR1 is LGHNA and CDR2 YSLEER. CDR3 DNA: TGCGCCAGCAGCCAAGATCGGGGGGGGCAGCCCCAGCATTTT. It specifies CASSQDRGGQPQHF.

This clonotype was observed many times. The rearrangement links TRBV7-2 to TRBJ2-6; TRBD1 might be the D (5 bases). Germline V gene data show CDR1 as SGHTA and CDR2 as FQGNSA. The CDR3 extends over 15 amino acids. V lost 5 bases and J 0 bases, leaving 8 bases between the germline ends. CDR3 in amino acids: CASSHDSSGANVLTF. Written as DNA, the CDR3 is TGTGCCAGCAGCCATGACAGCTCTGGGGCCAACGTCCTGACTTTC.

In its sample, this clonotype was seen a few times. This CDR3 reads CASKSGSGSQETQYF. CDR3 in DNA: TGTGCCAGCAAGTCCGGAAGCGGGAGCCAAGAGACCCAGTACTTC. V and J are TRBV2 and TRBJ2-5; 8 bases agree with TRBD2. Germline CDR1 reads SNHLY; CDR2 reads FYNNEI. The CDR3 consists of 15 residues. V lost 7 bases and J lost 1; bases outside the gene matches: 8.

CDR3 nucleotide sequence: TGTGCCAGCAGCTTAAGGACAGGGTTCCAAGAGACCCAGTACTTC. Translating it yields CASSLRTGFQETQYF. The gene calls are TRBV11-2 and TRBJ2-5; the match to TRBD1 covers 8 bases. This CDR3 is 15 amino acids long. Per the germline V gene, CDR1 is SGHAT and CDR2 is FQNNGV. With 2 bases clipped from V and 1 base from J, the junction kept 3 bases outside the gene matches.